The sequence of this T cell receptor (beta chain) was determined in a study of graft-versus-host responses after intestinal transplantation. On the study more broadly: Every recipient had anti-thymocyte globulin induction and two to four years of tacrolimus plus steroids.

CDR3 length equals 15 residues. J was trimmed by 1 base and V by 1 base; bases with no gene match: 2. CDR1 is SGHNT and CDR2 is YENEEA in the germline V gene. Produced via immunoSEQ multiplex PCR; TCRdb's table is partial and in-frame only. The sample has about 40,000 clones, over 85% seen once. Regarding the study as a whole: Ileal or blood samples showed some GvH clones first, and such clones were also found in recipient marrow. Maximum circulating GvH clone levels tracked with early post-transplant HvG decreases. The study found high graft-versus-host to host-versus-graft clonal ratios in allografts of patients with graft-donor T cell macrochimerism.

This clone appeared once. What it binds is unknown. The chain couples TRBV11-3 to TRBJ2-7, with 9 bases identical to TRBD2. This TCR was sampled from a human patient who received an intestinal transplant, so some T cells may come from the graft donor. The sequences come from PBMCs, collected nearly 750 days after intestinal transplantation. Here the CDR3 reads CASSLGTSGSYEQYF. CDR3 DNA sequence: TGTGCCAGCAGCTTAGGTACTAGCGGGTCCTACGAGCAGTACTTC.